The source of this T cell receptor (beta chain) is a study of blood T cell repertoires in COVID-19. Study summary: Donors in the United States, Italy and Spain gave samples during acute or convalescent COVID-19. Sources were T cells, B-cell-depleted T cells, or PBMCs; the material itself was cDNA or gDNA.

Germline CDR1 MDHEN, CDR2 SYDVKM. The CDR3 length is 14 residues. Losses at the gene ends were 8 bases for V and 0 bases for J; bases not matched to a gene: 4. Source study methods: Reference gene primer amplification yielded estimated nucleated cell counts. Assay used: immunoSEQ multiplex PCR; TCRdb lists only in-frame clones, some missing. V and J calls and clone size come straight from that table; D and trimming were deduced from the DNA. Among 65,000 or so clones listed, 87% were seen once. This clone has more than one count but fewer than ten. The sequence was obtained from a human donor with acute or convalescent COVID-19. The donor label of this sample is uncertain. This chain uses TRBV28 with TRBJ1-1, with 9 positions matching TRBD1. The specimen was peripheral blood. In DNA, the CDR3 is TGTGCCAGCTCCCGGACAGGGGTGAACACTGAAGCTTTCTTT. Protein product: CASSRTGVNTEAFF. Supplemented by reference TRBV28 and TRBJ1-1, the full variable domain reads DVKVTQSSRYLVKRTGEKVFLECVQDMDHENMFWYRQDPGLGLRLIYFSYDVKMKEKGDIPEGYSVSREKKERFSLILESASTNQTSMYLCASSRTGVNTEAFFGQGTRLTVV.